A selection of T cell receptor beta chains follows, all from one sample in a study of CD8+ T cells in alopecia areata. Assay used: immunoSEQ multiplex PCR; TCRdb lists only in-frame clones, some missing. The sample carries tens of thousands of clones, about 44% recorded once. The sample here was CD8+ T cells sorted from blood, taken at week 0. These receptor sequences come from a human donor with alopecia areata. The CDR3 runs from the conserved cysteine through the conserved F or W. D genes are given only for firm matches. The size of a clone is reported for some rows only, either as once, few or many, or as a class for expanded clones.

D: TRBD2
J: TRBJ2-1
V: TRBV15
size: few
DNA: TGTGCCACCAGCAGAGCTAGCGGATACAATGAGCAGTTCTTC
CDR3: CATSRASGYNEQFF

D: NA
J: TRBJ2-5
V: TRBV5-1
size: once
DNA: TGCGCCAGCAGCTTGGGGATCCAAGAGACCCAGTACTTC
CDR3: CASSLGIQETQYF

D: TRBD1
J: TRBJ2-7
V: TRBV30
size: few
DNA: TGTGCCTGGAGCCATGGACAGGGGGAATACGAGCAGTACTTC
CDR3: CAWSHGQGEYEQYF

D: NA
J: TRBJ2-7
V: TRBV7-7
size: NA
DNA: TGTGCCAGCAGCTTAGGATATGGGGTACCCGAGCAGTACTTC
CDR3: CASSLGYGVPEQYF

D: NA
J: TRBJ2-1
V: TRBV9
size: few
DNA: TGTGCCAGCAGCGTAGTCGGCGGAACCTACAATGAGCAGTTCTTC
CDR3: CASSVVGGTYNEQFF

D: TRBD1
J: TRBJ1-2
V: TRBV25-1
size: NA
DNA: TGTGCCAGCAGTGGGGGGACAGGTGCTCCCGTTAACTATGGCTACACCTTC
CDR3: CASSGGTGAPVNYGYTF

D: NA
J: TRBJ2-7
V: TRBV6-5
size: NA
DNA: TGTGCCAGCAGAACCGCCGACGAGCAGTACTTC
CDR3: CASRTADEQYF

D: NA
J: TRBJ1-1
V: TRBV29-1
size: NA
DNA: TGCAGCGTTGAATTGAACACTGAAGCTTTCTTT
CDR3: CSVELNTEAFF

D: TRBD1
J: TRBJ2-7
V: TRBV5-6
size: medium-sized
DNA: TGTGCCAGCAGCCTAAACCCGGGACAGACCTACGAGCAGTACTTC
CDR3: CASSLNPGQTYEQYF

D: TRBD1
J: TRBJ2-5
V: TRBV27
size: NA
DNA: TGTGCCAGCAGGGGACAGACCTGGCAGACCCAGTACTTC
CDR3: CASRGQTWQTQYF

D: NA
J: TRBJ2-1
V: TRBV28
size: once
DNA: TGTGCCAGCAAAATACAGGGGGCGGGAGGGAATGAGCAGTTCTTC
CDR3: CASKIQGAGGNEQFF

D: NA
J: TRBJ2-2
V: TRBV5-1
size: NA
DNA: TGCGCCAGCAGCACCCATGTCGGGGAGCTGTTTTTT
CDR3: CASSTHVGELFF

D: TRBD2
J: TRBJ2-7
V: TRBV6-1
size: NA
DNA: TGTGCCAGCAGCCCCGAGGGGACTAGCGAATACGAGCAGTACTTC
CDR3: CASSPEGTSEYEQYF

D: NA
J: TRBJ2-2
V: TRBV19
size: NA
DNA: TGTGCCAGTAGTATGAACACCGGGGAGCTGTTTTTT
CDR3: CASSMNTGELFF

D: NA
J: TRBJ1-2
V: TRBV9
size: NA
DNA: TGTGCCAGCAGCGTAGTCCCGGGGGCAGGCCAAGGCTACACCTTC
CDR3: CASSVVPGAGQGYTF

D: NA
J: TRBJ2-7
V: TRBV25-1
size: NA
DNA: TGTGCCGCAACTAGCTTCTACGAGCAGTACTTC
CDR3: CAATSFYEQYF

D: NA
J: TRBJ2-6
V: TRBV9
size: NA
DNA: TGTGCCAGCAGCGTAGGTCCAGGCCGGGGGGCCGGGGCCAACGTCCTGACTTTC
CDR3: CASSVGPGRGAGANVLTF

D: TRBD1
J: TRBJ2-7
V: TRBV30
size: NA
DNA: TGTGCCTGGGACAGGGGGTTGACCTACGAGCAGTACTTC
CDR3: CAWDRGLTYEQYF

D: TRBD2
J: TRBJ2-7
V: TRBV19
size: few
DNA: TGTGCCAGTAGTATAGGAGGCAGCGGGAAAACCTACGAGCAGTACTTC
CDR3: CASSIGGSGKTYEQYF

D: NA
J: TRBJ2-7
V: TRBV4-1
size: few
DNA: TGCGCCAGCAGCCAAGGAGGGACGGGGAGTTACGAGCAGTACTTC
CDR3: CASSQGGTGSYEQYF

D: NA
J: TRBJ2-1
V: TRBV28
size: NA
DNA: TGTGCCAGCAGCCGCGGCGGGACAGACAATGAGCAGTTCTTC
CDR3: CASSRGGTDNEQFF

D: NA
J: TRBJ1-5
V: TRBV7-2
size: NA
DNA: TGTGCCAGCAGCGATAACAATCAGCCCCAGCATTTT
CDR3: CASSDNNQPQHF

D: TRBD1
J: TRBJ2-5
V: TRBV5-4
size: NA
DNA: TGTGCCAGCAGCACCAGGGGGCGGGTGGAGACCCAGTACTTC
CDR3: CASSTRGRVETQYF

D: TRBD2
J: TRBJ2-1
V: TRBV11-2
size: few
DNA: TGTGCCAGCAGCTTAGCGCCTAGCGGGAGAAATGAGCAGTTCTTC
CDR3: CASSLAPSGRNEQFF

D: NA
J: TRBJ2-5
V: TRBV2
size: few
DNA: TGTGCCAGCACCAACCCATTAGAGACCCAGTACTTC
CDR3: CASTNPLETQYF

D: NA
J: TRBJ2-3
V: TRBV15
size: NA
DNA: TGTGCCACCACGGCTAGCCTAGCTAGCACAGATACGCAGTATTTT
CDR3: CATTASLASTDTQYF

D: NA
J: TRBJ1-2
V: TRBV19
size: few
DNA: TGTGCCAGTAGTTTCGGCGGAGGGGTTTATGGCTACACCTTC
CDR3: CASSFGGGVYGYTF

D: TRBD1
J: TRBJ2-5
V: TRBV23-1
size: many
DNA: TGCGCCAGCAGTCGCCCCGGGACAGGGGCCGGACAGACCCAGTACTTC
CDR3: CASSRPGTGAGQTQYF

D: NA
J: TRBJ2-7
V: TRBV19
size: NA
DNA: TGTGCCAGTAGTATTTACTACCAGGTTCAGGGTATTTCCTACGAGCAGTACTTC
CDR3: CASSIYYQVQGISYEQYF

D: NA
J: TRBJ2-7
V: TRBV7-3
size: medium-sized
DNA: TGTGCCCAGATCGGGGCCGGGAATGGGGTGACGACCTACGAGCAGTACTTC
CDR3: CAQIGAGNGVTTYEQYF

D: TRBD1
J: TRBJ2-1
V: TRBV2
size: many
DNA: TGTGCCAGCACGGGACAGAATCTTGAGCAGTTCTTC
CDR3: CASTGQNLEQFF

D: TRBD1
J: TRBJ2-7
V: TRBV2
size: NA
DNA: TGTGCCAGCAGTGAAGGTTTTGGACAGGATTACGAGCAGTACTTC
CDR3: CASSEGFGQDYEQYF

D: NA
J: TRBJ2-2
V: TRBV29-1
size: NA
DNA: TGCAGCGTTGTTTCCACGGGAAACACCGGGGAGCTGTTTTTT
CDR3: CSVVSTGNTGELFF

D: NA
J: TRBJ1-1
V: TRBV29-1
size: NA
DNA: TGCAGCGGCCGTGAAGGGGCCCCTGAAGCTTTCTTT
CDR3: CSGREGAPEAFF

D: NA
J: TRBJ2-5
V: TRBV4-1
size: NA
DNA: TGCGCCAGCAGCCAAGATTTGATGGCGGAGACCCAGTACTTC
CDR3: CASSQDLMAETQYF

D: NA
J: TRBJ1-1
V: TRBV6-5
size: NA
DNA: TGTGCCAGCAGTTACTCAGGAAGAACTGAAGCTTTCTTT
CDR3: CASSYSGRTEAFF

D: NA
J: TRBJ2-7
V: TRBV5-1
size: NA
DNA: TGCGCCAGCAGCTTGGGAGCAGGGATGTCCGAGCAGTACTTC
CDR3: CASSLGAGMSEQYF

D: NA
J: TRBJ2-7
V: TRBV7-6
size: NA
DNA: TGTGCCAGCAGCCCCTCTCCTGGGACCTACGAGCAGTACTTC
CDR3: CASSPSPGTYEQYF

D: NA
J: TRBJ2-1
V: TRBV9
size: medium-sized
DNA: TGTGCCAGCAGCGTAGCAGGGCCCTACAATGAGCAGTTCTTC
CDR3: CASSVAGPYNEQFF

D: NA
J: TRBJ1-1
V: TRBV4-1
size: NA
DNA: TGCGCCAGCGGGACGAAGGGTGAAGCTTTCTTT
CDR3: CASGTKGEAFF

D: NA
J: TRBJ2-5
V: TRBV29-1
size: few
DNA: TGCAGCGGTGTGCCCTTAGGGGCGCGTGAGACCCAGTACTTC
CDR3: CSGVPLGARETQYF

D: NA
J: TRBJ2-7
V: TRBV27
size: NA
DNA: TGTGCCAGCAGTACTGGACTTATCTACGAGCAGTACTTC
CDR3: CASSTGLIYEQYF

D: NA
J: TRBJ1-5
V: TRBV6-1
size: many
DNA: TGTGCCAGCAGTGATTATCAGCCCCAGCATTTT
CDR3: CASSDYQPQHF

D: NA
J: TRBJ2-5
V: TRBV30
size: NA
DNA: TGTGCCTGGAACAGGTCCCCAGAGACCCAGTACTTC
CDR3: CAWNRSPETQYF

D: NA
J: TRBJ2-1
V: TRBV10-2
size: NA
DNA: TGCGCCACCTCCCCCGTCGTCGGTGAGCAGTTCTTC
CDR3: CATSPVVGEQFF

D: TRBD1
J: TRBJ1-4
V: TRBV9
size: few
DNA: TGTGCCAGCAGCGCAGGGACAGGGGGCGGAGGACTGTTTTTT
CDR3: CASSAGTGGGGLFF

D: NA
J: TRBJ2-2
V: TRBV30
size: few
DNA: TGTGCCTGCTCCGACATCACCGGGGAGCTGTTTTTT
CDR3: CACSDITGELFF

D: NA
J: TRBJ2-7
V: TRBV4-1
size: once
DNA: TGCGCCAGCAGCCAAGGCCAGGCCTACGAGCAGTACTTC
CDR3: CASSQGQAYEQYF

D: TRBD1
J: TRBJ2-6
V: TRBV30
size: few
DNA: TGTGCCTGGGAAGGGGGCGCTGGGGCCAACGTCCTGACTTTC
CDR3: CAWEGGAGANVLTF

D: NA
J: TRBJ1-1
V: TRBV19
size: few
DNA: TGTGCCAGTACCCAGGAGAGTATCACTGAAGCTTTCTTT
CDR3: CASTQESITEAFF

D: NA
J: TRBJ2-7
V: TRBV30
size: NA
DNA: TGTGCCTGGAGTGTGAGCTCCTACGAGCAGTACTTC
CDR3: CAWSVSSYEQYF